The clone carrying this T cell receptor beta chain was seen many times. Losses at the gene ends were 3 bases for V and 7 bases for J; bases not matched to a gene: 13. The V gene's germline CDR1 is SGHRS and CDR2 YFSETQ. The CDR3 covers 15 residues. The data originate from a study of T cells in Graves' hyperthyroidism and ophthalmopathy. Graves' hyperthyroidism without ophthalmopathy progression within 18 months was termed stable. Newly diagnosed hyperthyroidism patients aged 18 to 65 years had disease lasting under 2 months. There were TCR beta CDR3 regions amplified from RNA transcripts. HTBI primers were used for first-round RT-PCR of the TCR CDR3. TCRdb called the multiplex PCR reads again in MiXCR, with one record for every CDR3 protein. The repertoire holds about 210,000 distinct CDR3 sequences, with about 17% as singletons.

The TCR was taken from a man aged 40-50 years with Graves' hyperthyroidism. The V gene is TRBV5-1, the J gene TRBJ2-7; TRBD1 aligns across 7 bases. Specimen: blood. CDR3 sequence (DNA): TGCGCCAGCAGCTCTGGGACAGCCGGTTCTGGGGAGCAGTACTTC. It encodes CASSSGTAGSGEQYF.